Presented here are 3 T cell receptor beta chains from one specimen sequenced in a study of Ad26.COV2.S vaccination and SARS-CoV-2 variants. As to treatment: some 20 received Ad26.COV2.S at low or high dose, single or two shots; several received placebo; per-sample allocation not given. Samples came from day 63 after the first vaccine or placebo injection. The table came from immunoSEQ multiplex PCR; TCRdb's copy has only in-frame clones and leaves some out. The table lists 350,000 to 450,000 clones, 83% of them singletons, with around 7.4% in the top ten. Material: peripheral blood, obtained in a trial of Ad26.COV2.S vaccine versus placebo. The receptors were gathered from a person between 18 and 59 years old who received the Ad26.COV2.S COVID-19 vaccine or a placebo.

The V call is TRBV4-2, the J call TRBJ1-5, with D uncertain. CDR3 length equals 14 residues. The V end lost 3 bases, the J end lost 0 bases, and 6 bases lay between the germline ends. CDR1 and CDR2 (germline): LGHNA, YNFKEQ. This CDR3 is CASSHENSNQPQHF. CDR3 nucleotide sequence: TGTGCCAGCAGCCATGAGAATAGCAATCAGCCCCAGCATTTT.

V and J are TRBV19 and TRBJ2-7; 10 bases fit TRBD2. In germline, CDR1 is LNHDA, CDR2 SQIVND (reference sequence). This CDR3 has 16 residues. V was pared by 3 bases and J by 2 bases, with 7 bases of the junction left unmatched. The CDR3 is CASSIAGLARPYEQYF. CDR3 nucleotides: TGTGCCAGTAGTATCGCGGGACTAGCGAGACCCTACGAGCAGTACTTC. Variable domain in full (rest from reference TRBV19 and TRBJ2-7): DGGITQSPKYLFRKEGQNVTLSCEQNLNHDAMYWYRQDPGQGLRLIYYSQIVNDFQKGDIAEGYSVSREKKESFPLTVTSAQKNPTAFYLCASSIAGLARPYEQYFGPGTRLTVT.

V gene TRBV20-1 combines with J gene TRBJ2-1, with D possibly being TRBD2 (5 bases). V shed 3 bases and J shed 6 bases, with 21 bases lying between them. The CDR3 is 16 residues long. Germline CDR1 DFQATT, CDR2 SNEGSKA (reference sequence). CDR3 nucleotide sequence: TGCAGTGCTAGTAGTCCGGGATCGGTATTCATCAATGAGCAGTTCTTC. This gives the protein CSASSPGSVFINEQFF.